The present entry profiles one T cell receptor (beta chain) with its context. In this sample, this clone turned up a few times. Its antigen is not yet known. No qualities accompany the bases; no much larger clone lies one base away. This sample stems from a study of blood T cell repertoires in COVID-19 (dated by TCRdb to 2019 to 2021). Study-level background: Samples from collaborators originated in the United States, Italy and Spain and spanned both the acute and convalescent phases of COVID-19. The material from the prospective study consisted of cDNA or gDNA derived from T cells, B-cell-depleted T cells, or PBMCs. The dataset comprised deeply sampled blood TCRbeta repertoires from subjects exposed to, actively infected with, or recovered from COVID-19. The repertoires were released in a freely available public database meant as a resource for research on the immune response to SARS-CoV-2. The samples were drawn from two sources: the first 160 participants of the ongoing ImmuneRACE study, and over 1,000 subjects contributed by 6 global collaborators. Nearly every sample came with metadata listing a de-identified subject ID, COVID-19 status, age in years and sex. Where HLA class I and class II types were available, the types were taken from metadata supplied by the sample provider, not from assay-based typing.

What the study reported, not specific to this receptor: The amount of clinical and demographic metadata varied by source and participant and was provided uncurated.

In the germline V gene, CDR1 corresponds to SNHLY and CDR2 to FYNNEI. Reading from cysteine to phenylalanine, the CDR3 counts 12 amino acids. The kept DNA is CDR3 alone, 36 bases in frame from the first base. V was cut back by 3 bases and J by 3 bases, leaving a gap of 6 bases between them. Each collaborating institution followed its own protocols to collect whole blood in K2EDTA tubes. For TCRbeta analysis, collaborators shipped samples as frozen whole blood, isolated PBMCs, or DNA extracted from either of those sample types. The immunoSEQ Assay, a bias-controlled multiplex PCR, was used to amplify TCRbeta CDR3 regions from genomic DNA. Turning to the authors' computational methods: The number of nucleated cells in each sample was estimated by amplification of reference gene primers within the assay. To quantify the absolute abundance of each unique TCRbeta CDR3 rearrangement, sequence reads were collapsed and filtered. For each sample, productive Simpson clonality was calculated as the square root of Simpson's diversity index over productive rearrangements. TCRdb retrieved this table from immuneACCESS and kept in-frame rearrangements only. Not all clones are present; in checked studies, unresolved V genes account for under half, and no reason is known for the remainder. V, J and clone size are taken as reported in that table, and D and trimming were inferred from the DNA itself. The sample table shows roughly 80,000 clones, and more than 60% are seen once. 7.5% to 10% of the sample lies in the top ten.

The chain is encoded by TRBV2 joined to TRBJ2-7; TRBD2 is possibly the D segment (5 matching bases). The sequencing input was peripheral blood. The clonotype originates from a human donor in a cohort sampled during active COVID-19. CDR3 region: CASSESGYEQYF. Read as DNA, the sequence is TGTGCCAGCAGTGAGAGCGGCTACGAGCAGTACTTC. With all but the CDR3 taken from the reference TRBV2 and TRBJ2-7 genes, the full variable domain is: EPEVTQTPSHQVTQMGQEVILRCVPISNHLYFYWYRQILGQKVEFLVSFYNNEISEKSEIFDDQFSVERPDGSNFTLKIRSTKLEDSAMYFCASSESGYEQYFGPGTRLTVT.